Listed here is a single T cell receptor beta chain. This clonotype appeared a few times. Its antigen is not yet known. Base qualities are not at hand, and no much larger clone is one base apart. Library creation used RT-PCR. The reads were generated on an Illumina HiSeq 2500. TCRdb itself trimmed the public reads at Q25 with fastp, ran MiXCR and retained productive beta chains. Each entry is one CDR3 protein sequence, shown with its most common DNA and genes. The sample yields hundreds of thousands of distinct CDR3 sequences; 10% to 15% were counted once. Around 9.6% of the sample is in the top ten clones. This sample was taken from a study of response to subunit inactivated influenza vaccine (dated by TCRdb to the late 2010s). About the investigation overall: The study used deep quantitative T cell receptor repertoire profiling to track responses to a trivalent subunit inactivated influenza vaccine.

The paper as a whole reports these results and caveats: According to the authors, only a limited number of new T cells may be recruited by each seasonal influenza vaccination.

Taken from cysteine to phenylalanine, the CDR3 has 13 residues. The read is trimmed to its CDR3 DNA, 39 bases read in frame from base 1. For CDR1 and CDR2, the germline V gene lists SGHTA and FQGTGA. The V end gives up 5 bases and the J end 7 bases, leaving 5 bases in the junction not matched to a gene. The V and J segments used are TRBV7-3 and TRBJ2-1; TRBD1 matches 7 bases in the middle. This specimen was PBMCs from blood, taken on the day of vaccination. The receptor was derived from a man aged 50-59 years who received an inactivated influenza vaccine. Donor details come from another sample of the same person, matched by shared clones. The CDR3 reads as follows: CASSPSRGNEQFF. In nucleotide form, the sequence is TGTGCCAGCAGCCCAAGCAGGGGGAATGAGCAGTTCTTC.